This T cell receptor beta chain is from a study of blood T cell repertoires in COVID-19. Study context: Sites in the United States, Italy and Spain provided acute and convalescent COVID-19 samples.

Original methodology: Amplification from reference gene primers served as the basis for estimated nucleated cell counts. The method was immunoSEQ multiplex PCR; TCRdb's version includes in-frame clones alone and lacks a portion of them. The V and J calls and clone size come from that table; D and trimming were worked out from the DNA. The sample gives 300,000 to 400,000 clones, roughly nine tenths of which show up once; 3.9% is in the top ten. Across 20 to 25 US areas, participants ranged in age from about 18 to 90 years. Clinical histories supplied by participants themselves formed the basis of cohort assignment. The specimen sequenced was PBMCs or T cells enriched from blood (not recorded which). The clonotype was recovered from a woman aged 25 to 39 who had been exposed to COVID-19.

The CDR3 nucleotides read TGTGCCAGCAGTTCAGGGGGGTGGGAGACCCAGTACTTC. Translating it yields CASSSGGWETQYF. The chain is built from TRBV6-5 and TRBJ2-5; perhaps TRBD1 as D (7 bases). V was clipped by 4 bases and J by 5 bases, with 11 bases between them. CDR3 size: 13 residues. From germline, CDR1 is MNHEY and CDR2 SVGAGI.